The present TCR beta chain was sequenced within a study of blood T cell repertoires in COVID-19. With V trimmed by 3 bases and J by 4 bases, 6 bases remained unmatched. The CDR3 has 15 residues. The germline CDR1 and CDR2 sequences are SGHRS and YFSETQ. Under the authors' procedure: Using reference gene primer amplification, nucleated cell counts were estimated. This table comes from immunoSEQ multiplex PCR, and its TCRdb copy is limited to in-frame clones, with some not included. V and J calls and clone size follow that table, whereas D and trimming were derived from the DNA. Here the sample spans fewer than 75,000 clones, 86% being singletons.

The gene calls are TRBV5-1 and TRBJ2-2, with 7 nucleotides matching TRBD1. The specimen sequenced was peripheral blood. The sequence was obtained from a man aged 45 to 65 with active COVID-19. The CDR3 DNA sequence: TGCGCCAGCAGCTCCGACAGGGCAGCCACCGGGGAGCTGTTTTTT. Protein: CASSSDRAATGELFF.